These T cell receptor beta chains were read from a single sample in a study of cytomegalovirus exposure and HLA in healthy donors. The table came from immunoSEQ multiplex PCR; TCRdb's copy has only in-frame clones and leaves some out. Of roughly 130,000 clones listed, 84% are singletons. The specimen was PBMCs. The receptors come from a woman in her late teens or twenties in good health and CMV-seropositive. CDR3s include the opening cysteine and the closing phenylalanine or tryptophan. D genes are given only for firm matches. Part of the rows lack a size; the others show once, few, many or a class for expanded clones.

TRBD1	TRBV6-5	-	TRBJ2-7	CASSPRGRGEYEQYF	TGTGCCAGCAGCCCCAGGGGGCGAGGGGAGTACGAGCAGTACTTC
-	TRBV6-1	-	TRBJ2-2	CASSVGGRTGELFF	TGTGCCAGCAGTGTTGGGGGCAGGACCGGGGAGCTGTTTTTT
TRBD1	TRBV11-2	-	TRBJ2-7	CASREGQGNIYEQYF	TGTGCCAGCAGAGAGGGACAGGGGAATATCTACGAGCAGTACTTC
TRBD2	TRBV9	-	TRBJ2-5	CASSVAAGGRQGTQYF	TGTGCCAGCAGCGTAGCGGCGGGGGGGCGGCAAGGGACCCAGTACTTC
-	TRBV27	-	TRBJ2-1	CASWGSGAFYNEQFF	TGTGCCAGCTGGGGCTCAGGGGCCTTTTACAATGAGCAGTTCTTC
-	TRBV15	-	TRBJ2-1	CATSAGQSIYNEQFF	TGTGCCACCAGCGCTGGACAGTCGATTTACAATGAGCAGTTCTTC
TRBD1	TRBV7-2	-	TRBJ2-7	CASSLARQGYYEQYF	TGTGCCAGCAGCTTAGCTAGACAGGGGTACTACGAGCAGTACTTC
TRBD2	TRBV5-1	-	TRBJ2-7	CASSLEERGTYEQYF	TGCGCCAGCAGCTTGGAGGAGCGGGGGACCTACGAGCAGTACTTC
TRBD1	TRBV5-1	-	TRBJ2-6	CASSWTGGAVPGANVLTF	TGCGCCAGCAGCTGGACAGGGGGCGCGGTGCCTGGGGCCAACGTCCTGACTTTC
TRBD1	TRBV19	-	TRBJ1-3	CASSTGGGSSGNTIYF	TGTGCCAGTAGTACAGGGGGCGGCAGCTCTGGAAACACCATATATTTT
TRBD2	TRBV7-9	-	TRBJ2-3	CASSFWTSGGGDTQYF	TGTGCCAGCAGCTTTTGGACTAGCGGGGGGGGAGATACGCAGTATTTT
-	TRBV9	-	TRBJ2-5	CASSATLASQETQYF	TGTGCCAGCAGCGCCACCCTAGCTTCCCAAGAGACCCAGTACTTC
-	TRBV7-9	-	TRBJ2-5	CASSPRQGETQYF	TGTGCCAGCAGCCCTAGGCAGGGAGAGACCCAGTACTTC
-	TRBV11-2	-	TRBJ1-2	CASSSQQGRDGYTF	TGTGCCAGCAGCTCCCAACAGGGTAGGGATGGCTACACCTTC
TRBD1	TRBV7-9	few	TRBJ1-6	CASSEGQGNSPLHF	TGTGCCAGCAGCGAGGGACAGGGTAATTCACCCCTCCACTTT
TRBD2	TRBV19	-	TRBJ2-3	CASSITSGGAQYF	TGTGCCAGTAGTATAACCTCCGGGGGGGCGCAGTATTTT
TRBD2	TRBV29-1	-	TRBJ2-1	CSVPTSGGANEQFF	TGCAGCGTCCCTACTAGCGGGGGGGCCAATGAGCAGTTCTTC
TRBD1	TRBV7-9	-	TRBJ1-6	CASSETGGNSPLHF	TGTGCCAGCAGCGAGACAGGGGGTAATTCACCCCTCCACTTT
-	TRBV2	-	TRBJ2-2	CASRDGTGANTGELFF	TGTGCCAGCAGAGACGGGACTGGCGCGAACACCGGGGAGCTGTTTTTT
TRBD1	TRBV4-1	-	TRBJ2-1	CASSQDRDRGNEQFF	TGCGCCAGCAGCCAAGATAGGGACAGGGGGAATGAGCAGTTCTTC
-	TRBV14	-	TRBJ2-7	CASSPYRADYEQYF	TGTGCCAGCAGCCCGTACAGGGCGGACTACGAGCAGTACTTC
TRBD1	TRBV7-3	-	TRBJ2-3	CASSLGPGQGSDTQYF	TGTGCCAGCAGCCTCGGACCGGGACAGGGGTCAGATACGCAGTATTTT
-	TRBV18	few	TRBJ2-1	CASSPRGSTLDEQFF	TGTGCCAGCTCACCGAGGGGGTCAACCCTGGATGAGCAGTTCTTC
-	TRBV29-1	-	TRBJ2-1	CSGLPWASNEQFF	TGCAGCGGCCTGCCGTGGGCCTCCAATGAGCAGTTCTTC
-	TRBV9	once	TRBJ2-7	CASSGTTETYEQYF	TGTGCCAGCAGTGGAACGACGGAGACCTACGAGCAGTACTTC
TRBD1	TRBV7-9	-	TRBJ2-7	CSSSPGQGGEQYF	TGTTCCAGCAGCCCCGGACAGGGCGGGGAGCAGTACTTC
TRBD1	TRBV6-6	-	TRBJ2-2	CASSDHRGSAGELFF	TGTGCCAGCAGTGACCACAGGGGTTCAGCCGGGGAGCTGTTTTTT
-	TRBV18	-	TRBJ1-1	CASSPGLQAEAFF	TGTGCCAGCTCACCAGGCCTGCAAGCTGAAGCTTTCTTT
-	TRBV6-4	-	TRBJ1-5	CASPGSAYDQDSNQPQHF	TGTGCCAGTCCAGGGTCGGCCTACGACCAGGATAGCAATCAGCCCCAGCATTTT
TRBD1	TRBV6-1	-	TRBJ1-2	CASSETGTGNYGYTF	TGTGCCAGCAGTGAAACCGGGACAGGGAACTACGGCTACACCTTC
-	TRBV9	-	TRBJ1-2	CASSTLGGGDYGYTF	TGTGCCAGCAGCACTCTAGGAGGGGGGGACTATGGCTACACCTTC
-	TRBV7-9	-	TRBJ1-1	CASSLVQGEAFF	TGTGCCAGCAGCTTAGTACAGGGTGAAGCTTTCTTT
TRBD1	TRBV2	-	TRBJ1-1	CASRRTGGDTEAFF	TGTGCCAGCAGGAGGACAGGGGGGGACACTGAAGCTTTCTTT
-	TRBV6-1	-	TRBJ2-3	CASVTQVKDTQYF	TGTGCCTCCGTCACGCAGGTTAAAGATACGCAGTATTTT
-	TRBV18	-	TRBJ2-3	CASSPAGQITDTQYF	TGTGCCAGCTCACCCGCCGGACAGATAACAGATACGCAGTATTTT
-	TRBV6-5	-	TRBJ2-3	CASSYGPKPDTQYF	TGTGCCAGCAGTTACGGGCCCAAACCAGATACGCAGTATTTT
-	TRBV19	-	TRBJ1-6	CASSTPGRTLHF	TGTGCCAGTAGTACCCCAGGGCGCACCCTCCACTTT
-	TRBV28	-	TRBJ2-3	CASSFATWTDTQYF	TGTGCCAGCAGTTTCGCTACGTGGACAGATACGCAGTATTTT
-	TRBV5-4	-	TRBJ2-7	CASSSSPGETTYEQYF	TGTGCCAGCAGCTCCTCACCGGGGGAAACGACCTACGAGCAGTACTTC
TRBD1	TRBV10-3	-	TRBJ1-4	CASSPDRKKLFF	TGTGCCAGCAGTCCGGACAGGAAAAAACTGTTTTTT
TRBD2	TRBV27	few	TRBJ2-7	CASSLKRGAYEQYF	TGTGCCAGCAGTTTAAAGCGGGGGGCCTACGAGCAGTACTTC
-	TRBV6-5	-	TRBJ1-2	CASSGDRFNYGYTF	TGTGCCAGCAGCGGCGACAGGTTTAACTATGGCTACACCTTC
-	TRBV10-1	-	TRBJ1-3	CASSLGLSSGNTIYF	TGCGCCAGCAGTCTTGGACTATCCTCTGGAAACACCATATATTTT
-	TRBV9	-	TRBJ2-5	CASSVEQDQETQYF	TGTGCCAGCAGCGTAGAACAGGATCAAGAGACCCAGTACTTC
-	TRBV30	few	TRBJ1-3	CAWTFINTIYF	TGTGCCTGGACCTTTATAAACACCATATATTTT
TRBD2	TRBV7-9	-	TRBJ2-5	CASSRLTSSQETQYF	TGTGCCAGCAGCCGATTGACTAGCTCGCAAGAGACCCAGTACTTC
-	TRBV7-9	-	TRBJ1-5	CASSSSGEPGQPQHF	TGTGCCAGCAGCTCGTCAGGGGAGCCTGGTCAGCCCCAGCATTTT
TRBD2	TRBV15	-	TRBJ2-5	CATSSLAGRGTQYF	TGTGCCACCAGCTCTCTAGCGGGGCGGGGGACCCAGTACTTC
-	TRBV25-1	-	TRBJ2-7	CASNPGRASSYEQYF	TGTGCCAGCAACCCCGGCAGGGCGAGCTCCTACGAGCAGTACTTC
TRBD2	TRBV19	few	TRBJ2-2	CASSDPRTRLTGELFF	TGTGCCAGTAGCGACCCCAGGACTAGATTGACCGGGGAGCTGTTTTTT
TRBD1	TRBV9	-	TRBJ2-7	CASSVRGQGIYEQYF	TGTGCCAGCAGCGTTAGGGGACAGGGCATCTACGAGCAGTACTTC